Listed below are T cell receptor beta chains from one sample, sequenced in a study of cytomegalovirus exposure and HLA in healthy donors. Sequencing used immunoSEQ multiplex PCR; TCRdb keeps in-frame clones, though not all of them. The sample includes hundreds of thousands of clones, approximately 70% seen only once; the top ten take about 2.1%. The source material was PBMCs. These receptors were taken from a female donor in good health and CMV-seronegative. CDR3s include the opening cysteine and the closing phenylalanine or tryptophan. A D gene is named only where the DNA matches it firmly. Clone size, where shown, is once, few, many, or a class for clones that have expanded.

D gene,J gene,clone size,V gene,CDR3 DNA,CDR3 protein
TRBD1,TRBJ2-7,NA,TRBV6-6,TGTGCCAGCACCTCGACAGGGGACGAGCAGTACTTC,CASTSTGDEQYF
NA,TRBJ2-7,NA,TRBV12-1,TGTGCCAGCAGCTTCGAGGAGCAGCGGCCAAGGTTGGGTTACGAGCAGTACTTC,CASSFEEQRPRLGYEQYF
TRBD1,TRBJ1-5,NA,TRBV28,TGTGCCAGCAGTTTTCCCGACAGGGGGAGTCAGCCCCAGCATTTT,CASSFPDRGSQPQHF
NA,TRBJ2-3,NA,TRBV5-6,TGTGCCAGCAGTCCCGACAGAAGCACAGATACGCAGTATTTT,CASSPDRSTDTQYF
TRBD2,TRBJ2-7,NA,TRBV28,TGTGCCAGCAGTTTATCCCTTGGCGGGAGCTCCTACGAGCAGTACTTC,CASSLSLGGSSYEQYF
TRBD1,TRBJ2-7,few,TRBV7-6,TGTGCCAGCAGCGCAACAGGGGTTAACTACGAGCAGTACTTC,CASSATGVNYEQYF
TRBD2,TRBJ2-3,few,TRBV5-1,TGCGCCAGCAGCTTGGCTAGCGGGAGTATAGATACGCAGTATTTT,CASSLASGSIDTQYF
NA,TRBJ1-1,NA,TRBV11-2,TGTGCCAGCAGCCCCCGGGGTGAAGCTTTCTTT,CASSPRGEAFF
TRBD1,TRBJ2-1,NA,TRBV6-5,TGTGCCAGCAGTAGAGGACAGGGCAATGAGCAGTTCTTC,CASSRGQGNEQFF
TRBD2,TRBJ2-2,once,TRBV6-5,TGTGCCAGCAGTTACGGCGCTAGCGGATACACCGGGGAGCTGTTTTTT,CASSYGASGYTGELFF
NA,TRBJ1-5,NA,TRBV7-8,TGTGCCAGCAGCTTACGGGGGAATCAGCCCCAGCATTTT,CASSLRGNQPQHF
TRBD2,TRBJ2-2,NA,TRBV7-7,TGTGCCAGCCCCGGGGGGGGCGCGGCCGGGGAGCTGTTTTTT,CASPGGGAAGELFF
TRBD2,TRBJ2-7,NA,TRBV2,TGTGCCAGCACCCCAGGGACTAGCGGACTCTACGAGCAGTACTTC,CASTPGTSGLYEQYF
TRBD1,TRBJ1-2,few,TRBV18,TGTGCCAGCTCACCGGGACAGGCCAACTATGGCTACACCTTC,CASSPGQANYGYTF
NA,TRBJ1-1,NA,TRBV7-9,TGTTCCAGCAGCCCAATCGAGATAGGGGAGAACACTGAAGCTTTCTTT,CSSSPIEIGENTEAFF
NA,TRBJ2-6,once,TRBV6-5,TGTGCCAGCAGGCGGTTGGACTCTTCCAACGTCCTGACTTTC,CASRRLDSSNVLTF
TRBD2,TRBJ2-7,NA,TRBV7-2,TGTGCCAGCAGCCCCAGACTAGCGTCCTACGAGCAGTACTTC,CASSPRLASYEQYF
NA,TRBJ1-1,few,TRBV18,TGTGCCAGCTCACCCCTCTACGTGGACACTGAAGCTTTCTTT,CASSPLYVDTEAFF
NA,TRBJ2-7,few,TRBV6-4,TGTGCCAGCAGTGACAAGGAGACGGGGGAGCAGTACTTC,CASSDKETGEQYF
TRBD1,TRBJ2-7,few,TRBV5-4,TGTGCCAGCAGCGTCCCGGGACAGGGGTATGACGAGCAGTACTTC,CASSVPGQGYDEQYF
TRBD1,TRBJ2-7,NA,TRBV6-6,TGTGCCAGCAGTTACCGGACCGGGACAGGGAACGAGCAGTACTTC,CASSYRTGTGNEQYF
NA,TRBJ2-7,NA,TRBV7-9,TGTGCCAGCAGCTCGCGACAGGTTAAGGGCTACGAGCAGTACTTC,CASSSRQVKGYEQYF
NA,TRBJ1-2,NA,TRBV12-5,TGTGCTAGTGGTTTGTTAGATCAGAGCGATGGCTACACCTTC,CASGLLDQSDGYTF
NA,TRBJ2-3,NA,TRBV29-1,TGCAGCGTTGCACCTAGCGGCACAGATACGCAGTATTTT,CSVAPSGTDTQYF
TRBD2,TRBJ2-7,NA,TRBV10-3,TGTGCCATCAGTGTGGGACTAGCGGCCTACGAGCAGTACTTC,CAISVGLAAYEQYF
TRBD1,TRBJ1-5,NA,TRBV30,TGTGCCTGGAGCCCTACAGGGGGGGGTCAGCCCCAGCATTTT,CAWSPTGGGQPQHF
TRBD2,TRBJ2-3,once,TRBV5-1,TGCGCCAGCAGCTTACTAGCGGGAGGGACAGATACGCAGTATTTT,CASSLLAGGTDTQYF
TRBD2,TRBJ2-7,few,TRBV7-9,TGTGCCAGCAGCATCGGGACTAGCGGGACCATCCACGAGCAGTACTTC,CASSIGTSGTIHEQYF